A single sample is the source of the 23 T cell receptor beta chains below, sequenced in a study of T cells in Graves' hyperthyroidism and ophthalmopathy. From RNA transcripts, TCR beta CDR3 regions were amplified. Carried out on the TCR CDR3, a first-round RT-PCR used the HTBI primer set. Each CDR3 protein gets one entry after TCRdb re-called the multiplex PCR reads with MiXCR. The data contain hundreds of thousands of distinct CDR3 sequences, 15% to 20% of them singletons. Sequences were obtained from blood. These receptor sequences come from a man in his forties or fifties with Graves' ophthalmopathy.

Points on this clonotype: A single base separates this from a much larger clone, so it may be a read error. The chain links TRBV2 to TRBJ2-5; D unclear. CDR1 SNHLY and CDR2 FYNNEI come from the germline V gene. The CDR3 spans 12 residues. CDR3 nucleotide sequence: TGTGCCAGCCTCGACAATTCGGAGACCCGGTACTTC. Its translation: CASLDNSETRYF.

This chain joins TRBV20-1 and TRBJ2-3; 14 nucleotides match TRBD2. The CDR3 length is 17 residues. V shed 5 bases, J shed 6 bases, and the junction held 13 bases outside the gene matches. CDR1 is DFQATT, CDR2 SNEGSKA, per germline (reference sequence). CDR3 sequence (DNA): TGCAGTGCTTCTTCCGGGACTAGCGGGAGCTGGGCGGATACGCAGTATTTT. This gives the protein CSASSGTSGSWADTQYF.

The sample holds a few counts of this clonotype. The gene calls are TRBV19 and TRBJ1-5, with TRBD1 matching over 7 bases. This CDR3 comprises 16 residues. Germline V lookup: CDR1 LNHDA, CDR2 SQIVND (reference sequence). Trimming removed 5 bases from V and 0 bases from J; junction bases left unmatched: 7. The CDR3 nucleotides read TGTGCCAGTAGTGTGAGGACAGGTTATAGCAATCAGCCCCAGCATTTT. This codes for CASSVRTGYSNQPQHF.

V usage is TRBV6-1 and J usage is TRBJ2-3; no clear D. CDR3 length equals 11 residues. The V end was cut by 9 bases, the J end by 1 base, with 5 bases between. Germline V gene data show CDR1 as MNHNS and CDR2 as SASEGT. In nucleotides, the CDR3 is TGTGCCAGTGAGGGCACAGATACGCAGTATTTT. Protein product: CASEGTDTQYF.

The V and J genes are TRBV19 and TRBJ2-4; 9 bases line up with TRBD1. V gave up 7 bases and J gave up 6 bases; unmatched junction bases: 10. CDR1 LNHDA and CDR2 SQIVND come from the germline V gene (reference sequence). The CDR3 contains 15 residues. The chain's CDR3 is CASMGDRAVGNIQYF. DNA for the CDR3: TGTGCCAGTATGGGGGACAGGGCAGTGGGAAACATTCAGTACTTC.

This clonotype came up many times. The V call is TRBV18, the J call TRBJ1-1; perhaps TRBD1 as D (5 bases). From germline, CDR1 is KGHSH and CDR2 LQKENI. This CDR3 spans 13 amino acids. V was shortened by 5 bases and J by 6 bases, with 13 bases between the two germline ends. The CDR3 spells CASSEAGKSEAFF. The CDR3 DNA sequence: TGTGCCAGCTCAGAAGCAGGGAAGTCTGAAGCTTTCTTT.

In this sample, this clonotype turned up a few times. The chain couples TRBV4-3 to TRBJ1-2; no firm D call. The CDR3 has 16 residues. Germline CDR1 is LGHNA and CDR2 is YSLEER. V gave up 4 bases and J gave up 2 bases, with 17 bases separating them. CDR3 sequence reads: CASSPWANIGNYGYTF. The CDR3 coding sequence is TGCGCCAGCAGCCCATGGGCCAACATTGGAAACTATGGCTACACCTTC.

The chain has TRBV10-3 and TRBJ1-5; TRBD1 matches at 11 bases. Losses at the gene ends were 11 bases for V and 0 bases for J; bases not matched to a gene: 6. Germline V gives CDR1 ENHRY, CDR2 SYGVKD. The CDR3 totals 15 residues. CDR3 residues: CAAGTGGYSNQPQHF. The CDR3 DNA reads TGTGCCGCCGGGACAGGGGGTTATAGCAATCAGCCCCAGCATTTT.

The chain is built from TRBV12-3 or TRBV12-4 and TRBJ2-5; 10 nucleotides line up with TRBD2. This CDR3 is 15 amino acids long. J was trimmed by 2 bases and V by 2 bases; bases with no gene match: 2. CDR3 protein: CASSLLLAGQETQYF. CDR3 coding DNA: TGTGCCAGCAGTTTATTACTAGCGGGGCAAGAGACCCAGTACTTC.

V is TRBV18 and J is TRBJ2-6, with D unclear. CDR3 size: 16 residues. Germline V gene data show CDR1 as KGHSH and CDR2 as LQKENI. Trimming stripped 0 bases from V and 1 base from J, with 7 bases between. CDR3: CASSPPVQSGANVLTF. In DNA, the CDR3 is TGTGCCAGCTCACCACCTGTGCAATCTGGGGCCAACGTCCTGACTTTC.

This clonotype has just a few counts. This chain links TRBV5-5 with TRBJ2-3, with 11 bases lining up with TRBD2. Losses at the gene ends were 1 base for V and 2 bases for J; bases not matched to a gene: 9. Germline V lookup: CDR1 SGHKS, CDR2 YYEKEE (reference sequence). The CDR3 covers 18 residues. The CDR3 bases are TGTGCCAGCAGCTTGCGGGGACTAGCGGACAAAATCACAGATACGCAGTATTTT. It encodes CASSLRGLADKITDTQYF.

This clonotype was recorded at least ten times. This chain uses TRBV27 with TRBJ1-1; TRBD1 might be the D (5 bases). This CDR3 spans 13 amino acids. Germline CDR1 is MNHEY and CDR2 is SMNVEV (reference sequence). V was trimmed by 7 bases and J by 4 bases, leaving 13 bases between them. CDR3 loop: CASNKGAGTEAFF. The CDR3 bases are TGTGCCAGCAACAAAGGGGCGGGCACTGAAGCTTTCTTT.

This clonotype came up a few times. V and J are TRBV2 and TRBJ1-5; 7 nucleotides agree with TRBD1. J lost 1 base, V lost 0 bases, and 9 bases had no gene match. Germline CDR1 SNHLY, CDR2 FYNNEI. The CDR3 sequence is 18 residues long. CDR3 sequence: CASSEAVTGWKSNQPQHF. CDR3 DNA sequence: TGTGCCAGCAGTGAAGCGGTGACAGGGTGGAAGAGCAATCAGCCCCAGCATTTT.

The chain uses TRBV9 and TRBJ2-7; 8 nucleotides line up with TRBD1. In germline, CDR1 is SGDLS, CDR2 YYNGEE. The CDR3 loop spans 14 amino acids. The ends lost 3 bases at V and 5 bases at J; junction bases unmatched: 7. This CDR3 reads CASSASTGEDEQYF. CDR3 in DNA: TGTGCCAGCAGCGCCTCGACAGGGGAAGACGAGCAGTACTTC.

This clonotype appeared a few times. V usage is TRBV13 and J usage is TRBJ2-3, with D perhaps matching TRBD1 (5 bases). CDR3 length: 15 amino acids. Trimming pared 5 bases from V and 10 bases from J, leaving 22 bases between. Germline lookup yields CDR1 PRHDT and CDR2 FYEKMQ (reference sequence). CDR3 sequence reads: CASSPGPGIVLAQYF. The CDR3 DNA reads TGTGCCAGCAGCCCCGGCCCAGGGATAGTTTTGGCGCAGTATTTT.

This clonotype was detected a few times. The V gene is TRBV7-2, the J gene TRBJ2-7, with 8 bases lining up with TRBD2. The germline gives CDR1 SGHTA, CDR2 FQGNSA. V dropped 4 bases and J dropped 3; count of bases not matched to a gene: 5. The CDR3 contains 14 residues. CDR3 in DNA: TGTGCCAGCAGCTCCCGGGGGGGGAGCTACGAGCAGTACTTC. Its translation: CASSSRGGSYEQYF.

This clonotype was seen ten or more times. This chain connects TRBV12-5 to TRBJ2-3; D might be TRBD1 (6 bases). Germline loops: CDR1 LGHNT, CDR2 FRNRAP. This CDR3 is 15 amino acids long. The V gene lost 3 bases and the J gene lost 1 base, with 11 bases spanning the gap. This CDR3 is CASGLGWTGTDTQYF. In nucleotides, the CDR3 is TGTGCTAGTGGTTTAGGGTGGACAGGCACAGATACGCAGTATTTT.

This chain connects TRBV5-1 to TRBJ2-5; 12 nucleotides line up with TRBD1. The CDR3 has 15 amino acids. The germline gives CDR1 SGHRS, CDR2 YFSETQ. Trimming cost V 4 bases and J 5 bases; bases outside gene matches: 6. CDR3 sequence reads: CASSGTGGHGETQYF. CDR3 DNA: TGCGCCAGCAGCGGGACAGGGGGCCACGGGGAGACCCAGTACTTC. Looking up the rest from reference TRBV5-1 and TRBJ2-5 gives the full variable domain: KAGVTQTPRYLIKTRGQQVTLSCSPISGHRSVSWYQQTPGQGLQFLFEYFSETQRNKGNFPGRFSGRQFSNSRSEMNVSTLELGDSALYLCASSGTGGHGETQYFGPGTRLLVL.

CDR3 DNA sequence: TGTGCCAGTCCAAGGGGGGGGATGTACGAGCAGTACTTC. Translated, it gives CASPRGGMYEQYF. This chain joins TRBV19 and TRBJ2-7, with a possible D match to TRBD2 (7 bases). V lost 8 bases, J lost 4 bases, and 15 bases lay in between. The CDR3 runs to 13 residues. Looked up from germline, CDR1 is LNHDA and CDR2 is SQIVND (reference sequence).

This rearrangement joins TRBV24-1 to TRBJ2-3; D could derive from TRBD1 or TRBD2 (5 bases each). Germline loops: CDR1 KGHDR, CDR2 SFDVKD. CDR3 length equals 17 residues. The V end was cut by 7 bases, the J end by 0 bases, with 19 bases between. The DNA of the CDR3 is TGTGCCACCAGCCAATCGGGGCTAGCTGCTAGCACAGATACGCAGTATTTT. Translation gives CATSQSGLAASTDTQYF.

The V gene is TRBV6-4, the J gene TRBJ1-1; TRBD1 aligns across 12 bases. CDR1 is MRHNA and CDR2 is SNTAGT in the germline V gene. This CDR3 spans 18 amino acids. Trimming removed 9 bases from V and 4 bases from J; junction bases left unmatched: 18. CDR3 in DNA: TGTGCCAGTTCCAAGTTGCCGGGACAGGGGGCGAAGGGCACTGAAGCTTTCTTT. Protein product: CASSKLPGQGAKGTEAFF.

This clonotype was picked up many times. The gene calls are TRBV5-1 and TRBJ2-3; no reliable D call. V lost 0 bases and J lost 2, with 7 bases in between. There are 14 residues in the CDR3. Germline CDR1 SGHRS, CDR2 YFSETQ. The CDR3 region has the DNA TGCGCCAGCAGCTTGGGGGCTTACACAGATACGCAGTATTTT. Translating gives CASSLGAYTDTQYF.

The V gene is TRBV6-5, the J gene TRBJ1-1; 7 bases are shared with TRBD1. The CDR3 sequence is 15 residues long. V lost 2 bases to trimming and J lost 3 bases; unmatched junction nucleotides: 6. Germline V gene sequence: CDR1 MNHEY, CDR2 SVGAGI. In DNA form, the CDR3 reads TGTGCCAGCAGTTACCAAACAGGGGCGTACACTGAAGCTTTCTTT. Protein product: CASSYQTGAYTEAFF.